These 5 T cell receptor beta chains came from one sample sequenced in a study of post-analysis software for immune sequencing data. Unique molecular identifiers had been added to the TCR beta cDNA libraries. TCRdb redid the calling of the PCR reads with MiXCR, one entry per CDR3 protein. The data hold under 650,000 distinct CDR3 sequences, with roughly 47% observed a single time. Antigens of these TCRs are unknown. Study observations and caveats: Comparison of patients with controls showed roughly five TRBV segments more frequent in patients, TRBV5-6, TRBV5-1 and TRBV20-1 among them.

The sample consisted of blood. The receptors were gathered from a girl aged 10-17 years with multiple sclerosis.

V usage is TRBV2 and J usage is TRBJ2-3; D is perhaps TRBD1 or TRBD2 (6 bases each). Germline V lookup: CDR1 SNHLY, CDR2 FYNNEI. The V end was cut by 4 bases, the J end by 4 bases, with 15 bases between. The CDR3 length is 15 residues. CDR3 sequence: CASSALRGAADTQYF. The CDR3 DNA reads TGTGCCAGCAGTGCCTTAAGGGGGGCTGCAGATACGCAGTATTTT.

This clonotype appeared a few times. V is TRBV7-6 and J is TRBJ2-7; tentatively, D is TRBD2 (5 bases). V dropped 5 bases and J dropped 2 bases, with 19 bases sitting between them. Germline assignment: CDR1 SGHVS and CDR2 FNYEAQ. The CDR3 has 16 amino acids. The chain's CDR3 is CASSLSYVGDTYEQYF. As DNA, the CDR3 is TGTGCCAGCAGCCTCTCCTATGTGGGAGATACCTACGAGCAGTACTTC.

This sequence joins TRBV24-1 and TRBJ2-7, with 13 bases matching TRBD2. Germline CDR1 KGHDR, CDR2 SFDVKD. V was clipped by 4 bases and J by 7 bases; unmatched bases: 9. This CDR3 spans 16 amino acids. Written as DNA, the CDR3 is TGTGCCACCAGTGAGTCCGGGACTAGCGGGATCAATGAGCAGTACTTC. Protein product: CATSESGTSGINEQYF.

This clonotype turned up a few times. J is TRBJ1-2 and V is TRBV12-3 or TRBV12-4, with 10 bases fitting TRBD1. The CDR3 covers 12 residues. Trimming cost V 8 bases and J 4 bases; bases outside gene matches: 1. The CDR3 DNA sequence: TGTGCCAGCGGACAGGGGGGCTATGGCTACACCTTC. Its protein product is CASGQGGYGYTF.

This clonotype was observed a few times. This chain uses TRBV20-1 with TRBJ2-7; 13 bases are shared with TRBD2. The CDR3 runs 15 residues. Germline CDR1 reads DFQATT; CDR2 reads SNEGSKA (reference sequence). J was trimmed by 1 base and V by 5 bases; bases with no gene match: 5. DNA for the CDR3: TGCAGTGCTTCCGGGACTAGCGGGGCGTCCTACGAGCAGTACTTC. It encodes CSASGTSGASYEQYF.